This is a list of T cell receptor beta chains from one sample in a study of T cells in Graves' hyperthyroidism and ophthalmopathy. Each CDR3 protein gets one entry after TCRdb re-called the multiplex PCR reads with MiXCR. The table lists 300,000 or so distinct CDR3 sequences, roughly a fifth of them singletons. What was sequenced was blood. The receptors were sampled from a woman between 50 and 59 years old with Graves' hyperthyroidism. Each CDR3 is given with its conserved first and last residue. D genes are given only for firm matches. Some rows mark clone size as missing; the rest say once, few, many or name a class of expanded clone.

CDR3 protein: CASSFGTLNTEAFF
CDR3 DNA: TGCGCCAGCAGCTTCGGGACACTTAACACTGAAGCTTTCTTT
clone size: many
D gene: NA
J gene: TRBJ1-1
V gene: TRBV5-1

CDR3 protein: CASSEAGRNTGELFF
CDR3 DNA: TGTGCCAGCAGCGAAGCGGGAAGGAACACCGGGGAGCTGTTTTTT
clone size: few
D gene: TRBD2
J gene: TRBJ2-2
V gene: TRBV13

CDR3 protein: CASSPRGPAEKLFF
CDR3 DNA: TGTGCCAGCAGTCCCCGGGGGCCGGCCGAAAAACTGTTTTTT
clone size: NA
D gene: NA
J gene: TRBJ1-4
V gene: TRBV11-2

CDR3 protein: CASSFRENYEQYF
CDR3 DNA: TGTGCCAGCAGTTTCAGGGAAAACTACGAGCAGTACTTC
clone size: many
D gene: NA
J gene: TRBJ2-7
V gene: TRBV12-3/TRBV12-4

CDR3 protein: CATSESNRDRSNQPQHF
CDR3 DNA: TGTGCCACCAGTGAATCCAACCGGGACAGGAGCAATCAGCCCCAGCATTTT
clone size: NA
D gene: TRBD1
J gene: TRBJ1-5
V gene: TRBV24-1

CDR3 protein: CASSEEGHSNQPQHF
CDR3 DNA: TGTGCCAGCAGTGAAGAGGGACATAGTAATCAGCCCCAGCATTTT
clone size: many
D gene: NA
J gene: TRBJ1-5
V gene: TRBV6-1

CDR3 protein: CASSIVTPAGRIEKLFF
CDR3 DNA: TGTGCCAGTAGTATAGTAACTCCGGCAGGGCGAATTGAAAAACTGTTTTTT
clone size: NA
D gene: NA
J gene: TRBJ1-4
V gene: TRBV19

CDR3 protein: CASSQTGGSGNTIYF
CDR3 DNA: TGTGCCAGCAGCCAAACAGGGGGCAGTGGAAACACCATATATTTT
clone size: many
D gene: TRBD1
J gene: TRBJ1-3
V gene: TRBV5-5

CDR3 protein: CASSWDRGGWAEAFF
CDR3 DNA: TGTGCCAGCAGCTGGGACAGGGGAGGATGGGCTGAAGCTTTCTTT
clone size: NA
D gene: TRBD1
J gene: TRBJ1-1
V gene: TRBV5-5

CDR3 protein: CASSQVTGVSQPQHF
CDR3 DNA: TGCGCCAGCAGCCAAGTGACAGGGGTTAGTCAGCCCCAGCATTTT
clone size: few
D gene: TRBD1
J gene: TRBJ1-5
V gene: TRBV4-1

CDR3 protein: CASSLAGTSGGSQETQYF
CDR3 DNA: TGTGCCAGCAGTTTAGCCGGGACTAGCGGGGGATCGCAAGAGACCCAGTACTTC
clone size: few
D gene: TRBD2
J gene: TRBJ2-5
V gene: TRBV28

CDR3 protein: CASARGSQETQYF
CDR3 DNA: TGCGCCAGCGCCAGGGGGAGTCAAGAGACCCAGTACTTC
clone size: NA
D gene: TRBD1
J gene: TRBJ2-5
V gene: TRBV5-1

CDR3 protein: CSARKTSGKKIQETQYF
CDR3 DNA: TGCAGTGCTAGAAAGACTAGCGGGAAAAAGATCCAAGAGACCCAGTACTTC
clone size: many
D gene: TRBD2
J gene: TRBJ2-5
V gene: TRBV20-1

CDR3 protein: CASSEYLWSGSSGNTIYF
CDR3 DNA: TGTGCCAGCAGTGAATATTTGTGGTCCGGGAGCTCTGGAAACACCATATATTTT
clone size: many
D gene: NA
J gene: TRBJ1-3
V gene: TRBV2

CDR3 protein: CASSLEAKQFF
CDR3 DNA: TGTGCCAGCAGCTTAGAGGCTAAACAGTTCTTC
clone size: many
D gene: NA
J gene: TRBJ2-1
V gene: TRBV11-2

CDR3 protein: CSAPGPGGTQYF
CDR3 DNA: TGCAGTGCCCCGGGCCCCGGGGGGACCCAGTACTTC
clone size: NA
D gene: NA
J gene: TRBJ2-5
V gene: TRBV20-1

CDR3 protein: CASSPPGLAGTYEQYF
CDR3 DNA: TGTGCCAGCTCACCACCGGGACTAGCGGGGACCTACGAGCAGTACTTC
clone size: many
D gene: TRBD2
J gene: TRBJ2-7
V gene: TRBV18

CDR3 protein: CSVEASGWVYNEQFF
CDR3 DNA: TGCAGCGTTGAGGCTAGCGGGTGGGTCTACAATGAGCAGTTCTTC
clone size: many
D gene: TRBD2
J gene: TRBJ2-1
V gene: TRBV29-1

CDR3 protein: CAWSVTYYGYTF
CDR3 DNA: TGTGCCTGGAGTGTGACTTACTATGGCTACACCTTC
clone size: many
D gene: NA
J gene: TRBJ1-2
V gene: TRBV30

CDR3 protein: CASSEGQGDQPQHF
CDR3 DNA: TGTGCCAGCAGTGAAGGACAGGGGGATCAGCCCCAGCATTTT
clone size: NA
D gene: TRBD1
J gene: TRBJ1-5
V gene: TRBV2

CDR3 protein: CATSRQQGTYEQYF
CDR3 DNA: TGTGCCACCAGCAGACAACAGGGGACCTACGAGCAGTACTTC
clone size: NA
D gene: TRBD1
J gene: TRBJ2-7
V gene: TRBV15

CDR3 protein: CASSPTSGGAEQFF
CDR3 DNA: TGCGCCAGCAGCCCGACTAGCGGGGGGGCAGAGCAGTTCTTC
clone size: many
D gene: TRBD2
J gene: TRBJ2-1
V gene: TRBV5-1

CDR3 protein: CASTPQNEQYF
CDR3 DNA: TGTGCCAGCACACCACAAAACGAGCAGTACTTC
clone size: NA
D gene: NA
J gene: TRBJ2-7
V gene: TRBV18

CDR3 protein: CASGRQGTLGANVLTF
CDR3 DNA: TGTGCCAGCGGGAGACAGGGAACGTTGGGGGCCAACGTCCTGACTTTC
clone size: NA
D gene: TRBD1
J gene: TRBJ2-6
V gene: TRBV6-1

CDR3 protein: CASSYPSSVAGGPGNEQFF
CDR3 DNA: TGTGCCAGCAGTTATCCTTCGTCGGTAGCGGGAGGGCCGGGGAATGAGCAGTTCTTC
clone size: NA
D gene: TRBD2
J gene: TRBJ2-1
V gene: TRBV28

CDR3 protein: CASSSPEGRTDQPQHF
CDR3 DNA: TGTGCCAGTAGTTCCCCCGAGGGGAGGACGGATCAGCCCCAGCATTTT
clone size: NA
D gene: NA
J gene: TRBJ1-5
V gene: TRBV19

CDR3 protein: CASSFLTGADTQYF
CDR3 DNA: TGTGCCAGCAGTTTCCTGACAGGGGCAGATACGCAGTATTTT
clone size: many
D gene: TRBD1
J gene: TRBJ2-3
V gene: TRBV27

CDR3 protein: CSVGGLQETQYF
CDR3 DNA: TGCAGCGTGGGGGGACTTCAAGAGACCCAGTACTTC
clone size: many
D gene: NA
J gene: TRBJ2-5
V gene: TRBV29-1

CDR3 protein: CAWSSGQGRQPQHF
CDR3 DNA: TGTGCCTGGAGTAGCGGACAGGGACGGCAGCCCCAGCATTTT
clone size: few
D gene: TRBD1
J gene: TRBJ1-5
V gene: TRBV30

CDR3 protein: CASAASYEQYF
CDR3 DNA: TGTGCCAGCGCGGCTTCCTACGAGCAGTACTTC
clone size: many
D gene: NA
J gene: TRBJ2-7
V gene: TRBV2

CDR3 protein: CASNPGQRSSGANVLTF
CDR3 DNA: TGTGCCAGCAATCCGGGACAGAGAAGCTCTGGGGCCAACGTCCTGACTTTC
clone size: NA
D gene: TRBD1
J gene: TRBJ2-6
V gene: TRBV27

CDR3 protein: CASSLGTGTEYNEQFF
CDR3 DNA: TGTGCCAGCAGCTTAGGGACAGGGACTGAGTACAATGAGCAGTTCTTC
clone size: many
D gene: NA
J gene: TRBJ2-1
V gene: TRBV13

CDR3 protein: CASSPWTGDYGYTF
CDR3 DNA: TGTGCCAGCAGCCCCTGGACAGGAGACTATGGCTACACCTTC
clone size: many
D gene: TRBD1
J gene: TRBJ1-2
V gene: TRBV7-8

CDR3 protein: CASSPGQGRGETQYF
CDR3 DNA: TGTGCCAGCAGCCCCGGACAGGGGAGGGGAGAGACCCAGTACTTC
clone size: few
D gene: TRBD1
J gene: TRBJ2-5
V gene: TRBV3-1

CDR3 protein: CASSLGRLAGAYNEQFF
CDR3 DNA: TGTGCCAGCAGCCTCGGTCGACTAGCGGGGGCCTACAATGAGCAGTTCTTC
clone size: many
D gene: TRBD2
J gene: TRBJ2-1
V gene: TRBV7-9